The source of this TCR beta chain is a study of blood T cell repertoires in COVID-19. Study at large: T cells, B-cell-depleted T cells, or PBMCs supplied cDNA or gDNA.

The CDR3 consists of 13 residues. CDR1 is SGHNT, CDR2 YYREEE, per germline (reference sequence). V dropped 4 bases and J dropped 8; count of bases not matched to a gene: 5. Original processing methods: Estimated nucleated cell counts came from reference gene primer amplification. Generated by immunoSEQ multiplex PCR, the TCRdb table keeps only in-frame clones and is missing some. V, J and clone size derive from that table, while D and trimming were established from the DNA sequence. The data show fewer than 200,000 clones, 74% seen once. The sample comprised peripheral blood. This receptor was taken from a woman at least 80 years old with acute or convalescent COVID-19. This chain joins TRBV5-4 and TRBJ1-2, with 10 bases matching TRBD1. CDR3 loop: CASSRQGAPGYTF. In DNA form, the CDR3 reads TGTGCCAGCAGCCGACAGGGGGCGCCCGGCTACACCTTC.